Listed here is a single TCR beta chain. Second-dose recipients at about 4 or about 12 weeks were treated as one pooled group. The data originate from a study of T cell responses to AZD1222 COVID-19 vaccine. Method: immunoSEQ multiplex PCR; TCRdb's copy keeps in-frame clones and lacks some. The sample holds 90,000 to 150,000 clones, more than 70% seen once. Sequenced material: peripheral blood, taken 28 days after the second AZD1222 dose. The receptor comes from an adult who received the AZD1222 COVID-19 vaccine.

CDR3 loop: CASSIYRGTGELFF. In DNA, the CDR3 is TGTGCCAGTAGTATCTACAGGGGCACCGGGGAGCTGTTTTTT. The chain uses TRBV19 and TRBJ2-2, with TRBD1 matching 7 bases. V dropped 3 bases and J dropped 4; count of bases not matched to a gene: 2. CDR3 length: 14 amino acids. Germline CDR1 reads LNHDA; CDR2 reads SQIVND (reference sequence).